Below are 24 T cell receptor beta chains sequenced from a single sample in a study of T cells in Graves' hyperthyroidism and ophthalmopathy. Amplified TCR beta CDR3 regions came from RNA transcripts. First-round RT-PCR with HTBI primers amplified the TCR CDR3 region. From the multiplex PCR reads, TCRdb called clonotypes with MiXCR, one entry per CDR3 protein. The profile covers some 440,000 distinct CDR3 sequences, with 15% to 18% appearing a single time and over 7.5% taken by the ten largest. Source material: blood. These receptors all stem from a woman younger than 35 with Graves' hyperthyroidism.

This clonotype was observed many times. The chain employs TRBV6-1 and TRBJ1-1, with D hard to call. The germline V and J ends were trimmed by 5 bases and 4 bases, with 8 bases remaining between them. Germline values: CDR1 MNHNS, CDR2 SASEGT. CDR3 length equals 12 residues. DNA for the CDR3: TGTGCCAGCAGTTACGGACCCACTGAAGCTTTCTTT. Translation: CASSYGPTEAFF.

The V call is TRBV5-4, the J call TRBJ2-7; D is tentatively TRBD1 or TRBD2 (5 bases each). CDR3 size: 15 residues. Trimming removed 4 bases at V and 5 bases at J, with 19 bases between. Germline CDR1 is SGHNT and CDR2 is YYREEE (reference sequence). DNA of the CDR3: TGTGCCAGCAGCCAATTGACGAGGGGATTCCACGAGCAGTACTTC. Its protein is CASSQLTRGFHEQYF.

At least ten counts were recorded for this clonotype. V and J are TRBV5-5 and TRBJ2-1; 14 bases line up with TRBD2. Trimming at V came to 4 bases and at J to 7 bases, leaving 4 bases not matched to a gene. CDR3 size: 15 residues. Germline loops: CDR1 SGHKS, CDR2 YYEKEE (reference sequence). The CDR3 DNA is TGTGCCAGCAGCGTCGGGACTAGCGGGAGTAATGAGCAGTTCTTC. Its protein product is CASSVGTSGSNEQFF. Supplemented by reference TRBV5-5 and TRBJ2-1, the full variable domain reads DAGVTQSPTHLIKTRGQQVTLRCSPISGHKSVSWYQQVLGQGPQFIFQYYEKEERGRGNFPDRFSARQFPNYSSELNVNALLLGDSALYLCASSVGTSGSNEQFFGPGTRLTVL.

This clonotype was recorded many times. CDR3 loop: CSARARQDYEQYF. DNA for the CDR3: TGCAGTGCTAGAGCTAGACAGGACTACGAGCAGTACTTC. This chain connects TRBV20-1 to TRBJ2-7; tentative D call: TRBD1 (6 bases). V lost 1 base and J lost 3, with 10 bases in between. Per the germline V gene, CDR1 is DFQATT and CDR2 is SNEGSKA (reference sequence). The CDR3 covers 13 residues.

This clonotype showed up many times. This chain connects TRBV6-5 to TRBJ1-2; D gene unclear. Per the germline V gene, CDR1 is MNHEY and CDR2 is SVGAGI. Trimming cost V 0 bases and J 3 bases, with 5 bases left between them. The CDR3 has 13 amino acids. CDR3 region: CASSYSSDYGYTF. The CDR3 DNA reads as TGTGCCAGCAGTTACTCGTCGGACTATGGCTACACCTTC.

The sample holds one count of this clonotype. J is TRBJ2-7 and V is TRBV5-1, with 12 bases lining up with TRBD1. Per the germline V gene, CDR1 is SGHRS and CDR2 is YFSETQ. The CDR3 runs to 17 residues. Trimming cost V 0 bases and J 6 bases; bases outside gene matches: 10. Written as DNA, the CDR3 is TGCGCCAGCAGCTTGGCTACCGGGACAGGGGGCAAAGGCGAGCAGTACTTC. Residues: CASSLATGTGGKGEQYF.

This clonotype was detected many times. The rearrangement links TRBV6-1 to TRBJ2-5, with D perhaps matching TRBD1 (6 bases). V was pared by 6 bases and J by 5 bases, with 13 bases between. The CDR3 has 13 amino acids. Germline values: CDR1 MNHNS, CDR2 SASEGT. The CDR3 is CASRTTGRETQYF. The CDR3 region has the DNA TGTGCCAGCAGGACCACAGGGCGGGAGACCCAGTACTTC.

The chain carries TRBV20-1 and TRBJ1-4; 9 positions agree with TRBD1. CDR1 and CDR2 (germline): DFQATT, SNEGSKA (reference sequence). V lost 0 bases and J lost 8; bases outside the gene matches: 7. The CDR3 length is 15 residues. The CDR3 reads CSARDNRGLGEKLFF. DNA for the CDR3: TGCAGTGCTAGAGACAACAGGGGGCTAGGGGAAAAACTGTTTTTT.

This clonotype showed up just a few times. V gene TRBV5-1 combines with J gene TRBJ2-2, with no clear D. The V end was cut by 5 bases, the J end by 3 bases, with 14 bases between. The V gene's germline CDR1 is SGHRS and CDR2 YFSETQ. The length of the CDR3 is 15 residues. The CDR3 DNA sequence: TGCGCCAGCAGTGAGGACCCTGTGGACACCGGGGAGCTGTTTTTT. It codes for CASSEDPVDTGELFF.

The rearrangement uses TRBV12-3 or TRBV12-4 and TRBJ1-5; D is perhaps TRBD1 (5 bases). The V and J ends lost 5 bases and 0 bases respectively, with 11 bases between them. CDR3 length: 15 residues. Here the CDR3 DNA reads TGTGCCAGCAGTGCACAGGATGGTAGCAATCAGCCCCAGCATTTT. As protein: CASSAQDGSNQPQHF.

Only a few counts were recorded for this clonotype. The chain recombines TRBV19 with TRBJ1-3; D remains unclear. The germline V gene encodes CDR1 LNHDA and CDR2 SQIVND (reference sequence). V was trimmed by 5 bases and J by 1 base, leaving 15 bases between them. The CDR3 extends over 16 amino acids. The CDR3 nucleotides read TGTGCCAGTAGTGGACTCCGCGGGGTGTCTGGAAACACCATATATTTT. Protein product: CASSGLRGVSGNTIYF.

This clonotype has ten or more counts. The rearrangement links TRBV12-3 or TRBV12-4 to TRBJ1-2; no definite D call. V shed 7 bases and J shed 7 bases, with 16 bases lying between them. The CDR3 loop spans 13 amino acids. CDR3: CASTSGPLAGYTF. The DNA for the CDR3 is TGTGCCAGCACCTCCGGGCCCCTGGCTGGCTACACCTTC.

This clonotype was detected ten times or more. The DNA for the CDR3 is TGTGCCACCAGCCCTCGGCCCGGGACAGGTTATGAAAAACTGTTTTTT. Protein sequence: CATSPRPGTGYEKLFF. The chain couples TRBV15 to TRBJ1-4, with TRBD1 matching 8 bases. V lost 5 bases and J lost 6; bases outside the gene matches: 11. This CDR3 has 16 residues. Germline assignment: CDR1 LNHNV and CDR2 YYDKDF (reference sequence).

The CDR3 nucleotides read TGTGCCAGCAGCCAAAAGAGACAGGGAACTGGCTACACCTTC. Protein product: CASSQKRQGTGYTF. This chain links TRBV7-9 with TRBJ1-2, with 7 positions matching TRBD1. The CDR3 runs to 14 residues. The junction had 10 bases not matched to a gene; V was cut back by 5 bases and J by 7 bases. Germline CDR1 and CDR2: SEHNR and FQNEAQ (reference sequence).

The chain carries TRBV4-2 and TRBJ2-3; D is possibly TRBD2 (5 bases). Germline CDR1 LGHNA, CDR2 YNFKEQ. Trimming pared 0 bases from V and 2 bases from J, leaving 12 bases between. This CDR3 has 16 amino acids. CDR3 loop: CASSQDASGDTDTQYF. The CDR3 nucleotides read TGTGCCAGCAGCCAAGACGCCAGCGGTGACACAGATACGCAGTATTTT.

In its sample, this clonotype was seen many times. The CDR3 loop is CSALRLAGEETQYF. CDR3 nucleotide sequence: TGCAGTGCTCTGCGACTAGCGGGAGAAGAGACCCAGTACTTC. The chain has TRBV20-1 and TRBJ2-5; TRBD2 aligns across 12 bases. This CDR3 is built from 14 residues. Germline CDR1 is DFQATT and CDR2 is SNEGSKA (reference sequence). J was trimmed by 3 bases and V by 5 bases; bases with no gene match: 4.

In this sample, this clonotype turned up many times. The chain links TRBV2 to TRBJ1-1, with D maybe TRBD1 (6 bases). CDR1 is SNHLY and CDR2 is FYNNEI in the germline V gene. The CDR3 loop spans 14 amino acids. V gave up 10 bases and J gave up 0 bases, with 15 bases separating them. Here the CDR3 reads CAKDGGGLNTEAFF. The CDR3 DNA reads TGTGCCAAGGACGGGGGGGGCTTGAACACTGAAGCTTTCTTT.

This clonotype was counted at least ten times. The V and J genes are TRBV5-1 and TRBJ2-7, with D possibly TRBD1 on 6 matching bases. The CDR3 runs 15 residues. From germline, CDR1 is SGHRS and CDR2 YFSETQ. V dropped 3 bases and J dropped 2 bases, with 15 bases sitting between them. DNA of the CDR3: TGCGCCAGCAGCTCTAAAAACGGGACAACCTACGAGCAGTACTTC. It encodes CASSSKNGTTYEQYF.

This clonotype was recorded many times. The chain employs TRBV12-3 or TRBV12-4 and TRBJ2-3; D is unresolved. Trimming stripped 5 bases from V and 2 bases from J, with 5 bases between. This CDR3 has 12 residues. CDR3 region: CASSINTDTQYF. The CDR3 DNA reads TGTGCCAGCAGTATCAACACAGATACGCAGTATTTT.

This clonotype was found many times. The rearrangement joins TRBV10-3 to TRBJ2-7; TRBD2 agrees at 10 bases. Looked up from germline, CDR1 is ENHRY and CDR2 is SYGVKD. The CDR3 loop spans 14 amino acids. V gave up 7 bases and J gave up 3 bases; unmatched junction bases: 6. DNA for the CDR3: TGTGCCATCAACCCCTCTAGCGGGAGCTACGAGCAGTACTTC. This translates into CAINPSSGSYEQYF.

The chain employs TRBV5-1 and TRBJ2-3; possible D gene TRBD1, 5 bases. The CDR3 loop spans 15 amino acids. The germline V gene encodes CDR1 SGHRS and CDR2 YFSETQ. Trimming took 4 bases from V and 0 from J, leaving 12 bases between them. The CDR3 coding sequence is TGCGCCAGCAGCGCTAGGGGCACTAGCACAGATACGCAGTATTTT. This gives the protein CASSARGTSTDTQYF. Using reference TRBV5-1 and TRBJ2-3 for the parts outside the CDR3, the full variable domain is KAGVTQTPRYLIKTRGQQVTLSCSPISGHRSVSWYQQTPGQGLQFLFEYFSETQRNKGNFPGRFSGRQFSNSRSEMNVSTLELGDSALYLCASSARGTSTDTQYFGPGTRLTVL.

The genes are TRBV28 and TRBJ2-2; 13 nucleotides align to TRBD2. This CDR3 region has 14 residues. Germline V gene data show CDR1 as MDHEN and CDR2 as SYDVKM. J was trimmed by 6 bases and V by 8 bases; bases with no gene match: 3. As DNA, the CDR3 is TGTGCCAGCCGGACTAGCGGGAGAGCCGGGGAGCTGTTTTTT. It translates to CASRTSGRAGELFF.

This clonotype was seen repeatedly, ten times or more. V is TRBV6-1 and J is TRBJ2-1; 11 bases fit TRBD2. The CDR3 sequence is 15 residues long. V was clipped by 4 bases and J by 8 bases; unmatched bases: 7. Per germline, CDR1 MNHNS and CDR2 SASEGT. CDR3 region: CASSALRTSGHEQFF. Here the CDR3 DNA reads TGTGCCAGCAGTGCCCTCCGGACTAGCGGGCATGAGCAGTTCTTC.

In this sample, this clonotype turned up a few times. The chain combines TRBV9 with TRBJ1-3, with D unresolved. V shed 2 bases and J shed 4 bases, with 19 bases lying between them. Germline assignment: CDR1 SGDLS and CDR2 YYNGEE. The CDR3 has 17 residues. CDR3 coding DNA: TGTGCCAGCAGCGTGTGGGCTCCAAGATCCGTCGGAAACACCATATATTTT. Translating it yields CASSVWAPRSVGNTIYF. The full variable domain, in which reference TRBV9 and TRBJ1-3 provide the parts outside the CDR3, is DSGVTQTPKHLITATGQRVTLRCSPRSGDLSVYWYQQSLDQGLQFLIQYYNGEERAKGNILERFSAQQFPDLHSELNLSSLELGDSALYFCASSVWAPRSVGNTIYFGEGSWLTVV.